These 14 T cell receptor beta chains were all obtained from the same sample, sequenced in a study of cytomegalovirus exposure and HLA in healthy donors. In the PCR, 60 Vbeta and 13 Jbeta primers were used. This table comes from immunoSEQ multiplex PCR, and its TCRdb copy is limited to in-frame clones, with some not included. The sample has 55,000 or so clones. The source material was PBMCs. Source of these receptors: a woman aged 30 to 39 in good health and CMV-seropositive.

The chain couples TRBV2 to TRBJ2-7, with D unresolved. V lost 4 bases, J lost 6 bases, and 13 bases lay in between. Germline V gene sequence: CDR1 SNHLY, CDR2 FYNNEI. This CDR3 contains 13 residues. CDR3 in amino acids: CASSANLSGEQYF. The CDR3 coding sequence is TGTGCCAGCAGTGCTAACCTCTCGGGCGAGCAGTACTTC.

The chain uses TRBV5-1 and TRBJ1-2; 7 nucleotides align to TRBD1. V lost 1 base, J lost 7 bases, and 22 bases stayed unmatched. Per the germline V gene, CDR1 is SGHRS and CDR2 is YFSETQ. This CDR3 is built from 19 residues. CDR3 sequence (DNA): TGCGCCAGCAGCTTGACAGGGGACCCAACCTATCTGGGGTCTTCTGGCTACACCTTC. Protein product: CASSLTGDPTYLGSSGYTF.

This chain joins TRBV4-2 and TRBJ2-2; a possible D gene is TRBD2 (6 bases). From germline, CDR1 is LGHNA and CDR2 YNFKEQ. CDR3 length equals 15 residues. V lost 1 base, J lost 4 bases, and 10 bases lay in between. CDR3 amino acids: CASSQVLGGTGELFF. The CDR3 nucleotides read TGTGCCAGCAGCCAAGTCCTGGGGGGCACCGGGGAGCTGTTTTTT.

The V call is TRBV15, the J call TRBJ2-5; D not certain. The germline V gene has CDR1 LNHNV and CDR2 YYDKDF (reference sequence). CDR3 length: 12 amino acids. V was pared by 6 bases and J by 6 bases, with 11 bases between. CDR3 in amino acids: CATRGLVKTQYF. CDR3 DNA: TGTGCCACCAGAGGTCTAGTTAAGACCCAGTACTTC.

This rearrangement joins TRBV9 to TRBJ1-2; TRBD1 aligns across 7 bases. Germline V CDR1 and CDR2: SGDLS, YYNGEE. V trimming: 0 bases; J trimming: 8 bases; junction bases outside the gene matches: 10. This CDR3 has 15 residues. The CDR3 reads CASSVGAGGTSGYTF. CDR3 bases: TGTGCCAGCAGCGTAGGGGCAGGGGGTACCTCCGGCTACACCTTC.

The V gene is TRBV7-9, the J gene TRBJ2-3; no reliable D call. From germline, CDR1 is SEHNR and CDR2 FQNEAQ (reference sequence). This CDR3 contains 11 residues. The V and J ends lost 5 bases and 4 bases respectively, with 4 bases between them. DNA for the CDR3: TGTGCCAGCAGCCTCGCAGATACGCAGTATTTT. Amino acids: CASSLADTQYF.

This chain uses TRBV2 with TRBJ1-2; D is unresolved. This CDR3 is built from 13 residues. V lost 4 bases to trimming and J lost 8 bases, with 14 bases between them. The germline V gene encodes CDR1 SNHLY and CDR2 FYNNEI. The CDR3 coding sequence is TGTGCCAGCAGTGTTTTCGGCGGTGGCGGCTACACCTTC. It encodes CASSVFGGGGYTF.

The genes are TRBV6-1 and TRBJ2-7; 7 nucleotides align to TRBD1. This CDR3 comprises 14 residues. J was trimmed by 2 bases and V by 7 bases; bases with no gene match: 8. Germline CDR1 is MNHNS and CDR2 is SASEGT. Here the CDR3 DNA reads TGTGCCAGCACGGTCGGGCAGGGGGCCTACGAGCAGTACTTC. This translates into CASTVGQGAYEQYF.

The V call is TRBV19, the J call TRBJ1-6, with a weak D call TRBD1 (5 bases). Germline CDR1 LNHDA, CDR2 SQIVND (reference sequence). This CDR3 spans 14 amino acids. V was clipped by 3 bases and J by 14 bases, with 17 bases between them. Here the CDR3 reads CASSIVRGRSALHF. DNA of the CDR3: TGTGCCAGTAGTATTGTACGGGGGAGGTCAGCCCTCCACTTT.

A note on this clone: At one boundary the junction diverges from the germline segment, which might be a read error. The chain links TRBV5-1 to TRBJ1-3, with 8 bases fitting TRBD1. Judging by the DNA end, TRBJ2-2 fits better; the J call may be wrong. The CDR3 spans 14 residues. CDR1 and CDR2 (germline): SGHRS, YFSETQ. The CDR3 DNA follows: TGCGCCAGCAGGTTGGGACAGGAAGCCGGGGAGCTGTTTTTT. Encoded protein: CASRLGQEAGELFF.

The chain links TRBV29-1 to TRBJ2-3, with a possible D match to TRBD2 (5 bases). Germline CDR1 is SQVTM and CDR2 is ANQGSEA. The CDR3 loop spans 14 amino acids. V lost 2 bases to trimming and J lost 2 bases, with 11 bases between them. The CDR3 DNA reads as TGCAGCGTTGAACGTAGGGAGCTCACAGATACGCAGTATTTT. Its translation: CSVERRELTDTQYF.

V usage is TRBV5-1 and J usage is TRBJ2-1; tentatively, D is TRBD2 (5 bases). Germline V gene lookup returns CDR1 SGHRS and CDR2 YFSETQ. The CDR3 runs to 15 residues. Trimming shortened V by 0 bases and J by 6 bases, and 13 bases separated the two germline ends. The CDR3 reads CASSLAAGSTNEQFF. CDR3 nucleotide sequence: TGCGCCAGCAGCTTGGCGGCGGGTTCCACCAATGAGCAGTTCTTC.

This chain links TRBV6-6 with TRBJ1-2; 7 nucleotides match TRBD1. The CDR3 covers 13 residues. The trim removed 7 bases at V and 6 bases at J, leaving 8 bases unmatched. Germline CDR1 MNHNY, CDR2 SVGAGI (reference sequence). CDR3 sequence reads: CASNNNGQDGYTF. CDR3 bases: TGTGCCAGCAATAACAACGGACAGGATGGCTACACCTTC.

The V and J genes are TRBV23-1 and TRBJ2-1; D gene ambiguous. TRBV23-1 is an open reading frame, and its role is uncertain. V dropped 0 bases and J dropped 8 bases, with 26 bases sitting between them. CDR3 length equals 19 residues. The CDR3 spells CASSQSANYTNPLPHEQFF. As DNA, the CDR3 is TGCGCCAGCAGTCAATCGGCAAATTATACTAACCCTCTCCCCCATGAGCAGTTCTTC.